This TCR beta chain was found in a study of blood T cells in healthy people across ages. Primers used in a second PCR of roughly 7 to 11 cycles were a sample-barcoded 5' primer and a J-beta primer mix. A single record per CDR3 protein comes from TCRdb applying MiXCR to the 5' RACE reads. The sample has roughly 1,700,000 distinct CDR3 sequences; 28% are singletons. The study's findings and limits: It was not known whether donors were CMV positive (a possible confounder of expanded clonotype changes). It was held that the diversity estimates obtained from one million T cells were underestimates.

CDR1 is SEHNR and CDR2 is FQNEAQ in the germline V gene (reference sequence). This CDR3 is 15 amino acids long. The V gene end was trimmed by 5 bases and the J gene end by 6 bases; junction bases not matched to a gene: 7. On this clonotype: Its target is unknown.

Collection of ten milliliters of peripheral blood was performed for each donor. The chain uses TRBV7-9 and TRBJ2-1; 10 bases align to TRBD1. This TCR came from a woman aged 25 to 39 in good health. The material sequenced was blood. CDR3 loop: CASSIGQGVTNEQFF. The CDR3 coding sequence is TGTGCCAGCAGCATAGGACAGGGGGTGACCAATGAGCAGTTCTTC.